The 15 T cell receptor beta chains given below trace back to one sample, sequenced in a study of T cell responses to AZD1222 COVID-19 vaccine. The assay was immunoSEQ multiplex PCR, and TCRdb's table has in-frame clones only and misses some. Among approximately 180,000 clones listed, over 75% were seen once. The source material was peripheral blood, sampled on day 0 of AZD1222 vaccination. The receptor set was obtained from an adult in good health.

The chain has TRBV11-2 and TRBJ2-3; D gene unclear. CDR1 SGHAT and CDR2 FQNNGV come from the germline V gene. The CDR3 length is 16 residues. Trimming took off 1 base at V and 0 bases at J, with 11 bases between the two ends. For the CDR3, the DNA is TGTGCCAGCAGCTTAGTAGTGGGGTCTAGCACAGATACGCAGTATTTT. Its protein is CASSLVVGSSTDTQYF.

This clone was seen more than once but under ten times. This chain connects TRBV5-4 to TRBJ1-1; tentatively, D is TRBD1 (5 bases). The CDR3 runs to 15 residues. Between the trimmed V and J ends, which lost 4 bases and 4 bases, there was a span of 17 bases. Germline V gene data show CDR1 as SGHNT and CDR2 as YYREEE (reference sequence). In nucleotides, the CDR3 is TGTGCCAGCAGCCTTGGTCTTCAGGGACCCACTGAAGCTTTCTTT. It codes for CASSLGLQGPTEAFF.

This clone was seen a single time. The chain is built from TRBV9 and TRBJ1-5; TRBD1 is a possible D gene (6 bases). The germline V and J ends were trimmed by 0 bases and 7 bases, with 11 bases remaining between them. Germline CDR1 and CDR2: SGDLS and YYNGEE. The length of the CDR3 is 14 residues. This CDR3 is CASSVEGGPQPQHF. The CDR3 DNA is TGTGCCAGCAGCGTAGAGGGGGGGCCCCAGCCCCAGCATTTT.

The chain joins TRBV3-1 (or the pseudogene TRBV3-2) to TRBJ2-7; possibly TRBD2 for D (5 bases). V was clipped by 4 bases and J by 0 bases, with 10 bases between them. The CDR3 length is 14 residues. Germline CDR1 is LGHDT and CDR2 is YNNKEL (reference sequence). DNA of the CDR3: TGTGCCAGCAGCCGGACTGTTAGCTCCTACGAGCAGTACTTC. Its protein product is CASSRTVSSYEQYF.

In regard to this clone: A junction boundary mismatches the germline segment, possibly from a read error. The chain has TRBV5-1 and TRBJ2-1; 10 bases map to TRBD2. The CDR3 covers 15 residues. CDR1 is SGHRS, CDR2 YFSETQ, per germline. The CDR3 here is CARSYSAGGRDEQFF. DNA for the CDR3: TGCGCCCGCAGCTATTCAGCGGGGGGGCGGGATGAGCAGTTCTTC. The whole variable domain, filled in from reference TRBV5-1 and TRBJ2-1, reads KAGVTQTPRYLIKTRGQQVTLSCSPISGHRSVSWYQQTPGQGLQFLFEYFSETQRNKGNFPGRFSGRQFSNSRSEMNVSTLELGDSALYLCARSYSAGGRDEQFFGPGTRLTVL.

The chain recombines TRBV5-4 with TRBJ1-1, with 10 bases matching TRBD1. Germline CDR1 SGHNT, CDR2 YYREEE (reference sequence). The CDR3 runs to 17 residues. The J segment lost 7 bases and the V segment lost 3 bases, leaving 15 bases of the junction unmatched. The CDR3 here is CASSYYRDRGLVSEAFF. In DNA, the CDR3 is TGTGCCAGCAGCTATTACCGGGACAGGGGCCTTGTGAGTGAAGCTTTCTTT.

The V call is TRBV19, the J call TRBJ2-3; 9 bases line up with TRBD2. This CDR3 spans 13 amino acids. V lost 11 bases, J lost 2 bases, and 5 bases stayed unmatched. Looked up from germline, CDR1 is LNHDA and CDR2 is SQIVND (reference sequence). DNA of the CDR3: TGTGCCGTAGCGGGGGCCCTCACAGATACGCAGTATTTT. This gives the protein CAVAGALTDTQYF. The whole variable domain, filled in from reference TRBV19 and TRBJ2-3, reads DGGITQSPKYLFRKEGQNVTLSCEQNLNHDAMYWYRQDPGQGLRLIYYSQIVNDFQKGDIAEGYSVSREKKESFPLTVTSAQKNPTAFYLCAVAGALTDTQYFGPGTRLTVL.

The chain has TRBV7-2 and TRBJ2-1; D may be TRBD1 (5 bases). V lost 2 bases, J lost 0 bases, and 11 bases lay in between. The CDR3 length is 16 residues. The germline V gene encodes CDR1 SGHTA and CDR2 FQGNSA. CDR3 nucleotide sequence: TGTGCCAGCAGCTTAAGGGGAACAGGCTCCTACAATGAGCAGTTCTTC. This gives the protein CASSLRGTGSYNEQFF.

This chain uses TRBV7-2 with TRBJ1-2; maybe TRBD1 (6 bases). This CDR3 contains 15 residues. Germline V gene sequence: CDR1 SGHTA, CDR2 FQGNSA. Trimming pared 4 bases from V and 7 bases from J, leaving 19 bases between. CDR3 DNA sequence: TGTGCCAGCAGCTCCCCACCGGGGGCAGTAAGTGGCTACACCTTC. Encoded protein: CASSSPPGAVSGYTF.

This clone was detected only once. The chain uses TRBV4-3 and TRBJ2-5; weak D call: TRBD2 (6 bases). The CDR3 contains 15 residues. V lost 0 bases to trimming and J lost 5 bases, with 13 bases between them. In germline, CDR1 is LGHNA, CDR2 YSLEER. In nucleotides, the CDR3 is TGCGCCAGCAGCCAAGAGGGGACTTCCGAGGAGACCCAGTACTTC. Translating gives CASSQEGTSEETQYF.

The chain recombines TRBV6-1 with TRBJ1-2; no firm D call. The V end lost 2 bases, the J end lost 3 bases, and 1 base lay between the germline ends. The CDR3 runs to 11 residues. In germline, CDR1 is MNHNS, CDR2 SASEGT. The CDR3 reads CASSEHYGYTF. CDR3 nucleotide sequence: TGTGCCAGCAGTGAACACTATGGCTACACCTTC.

This chain uses TRBV5-8 with TRBJ1-4, with D perhaps TRBD1 (6 bases). Trimming pared 4 bases from V and 6 bases from J, leaving 10 bases between. The CDR3 extends over 13 amino acids. Germline values: CDR1 SGHTS, CDR2 YDEGEE. The CDR3 sequence: CASSRTEDEKLFF. The CDR3 nucleotides read TGTGCCAGCAGCCGGACAGAGGATGAAAAACTGTTTTTT.

Concerning this clone itself: The sample holds other DNA sequences that translate to the same CDR3. The V and J genes are TRBV27 and TRBJ1-2; 7 nucleotides align to TRBD1. This CDR3 contains 13 residues. Germline V gene data show CDR1 as MNHEY and CDR2 as SMNVEV (reference sequence). With V trimmed by 6 bases and J by 4 bases, 5 bases remained unmatched. DNA of the CDR3: TGTGCCAGCAGCCCCACAGGGGTCTATGGCTACACCTTC. Its protein is CASSPTGVYGYTF.

The chain uses TRBV6-5 and TRBJ2-7, with a possible D match to TRBD2 (6 bases). V was trimmed by 6 bases and J by 7 bases, leaving 16 bases between them. The CDR3 spans 13 residues. The germline gives CDR1 MNHEY, CDR2 SVGAGI. The CDR3 loop is CASSGGSLLEQYF. DNA for the CDR3: TGTGCCAGCAGCGGAGGGTCCCTTTTAGAGCAGTACTTC.

The chain has TRBV7-8 and TRBJ1-1; tentative D call: TRBD1 (5 bases). V was pared by 5 bases and J by 4 bases, with 14 bases between. Germline assignment: CDR1 SGHVS and CDR2 FQNEAQ. The CDR3 covers 14 residues. CDR3 nucleotide sequence: TGTGCCAGCAGCCCCCCCGGACAAGCCACTGAAGCTTTCTTT. Amino acid sequence: CASSPPGQATEAFF. Complete variable domain (other parts from reference TRBV7-8 and TRBJ1-1): GAGVSQSPRYKVAKRGQDVALRCDPISGHVSLFWYQQALGQGPEFLTYFQNEAQLDKSGLPSDRFFAERPEGSVSTLKIQRTQQEDSAVYLCASSPPGQATEAFFGQGTRLTVV.